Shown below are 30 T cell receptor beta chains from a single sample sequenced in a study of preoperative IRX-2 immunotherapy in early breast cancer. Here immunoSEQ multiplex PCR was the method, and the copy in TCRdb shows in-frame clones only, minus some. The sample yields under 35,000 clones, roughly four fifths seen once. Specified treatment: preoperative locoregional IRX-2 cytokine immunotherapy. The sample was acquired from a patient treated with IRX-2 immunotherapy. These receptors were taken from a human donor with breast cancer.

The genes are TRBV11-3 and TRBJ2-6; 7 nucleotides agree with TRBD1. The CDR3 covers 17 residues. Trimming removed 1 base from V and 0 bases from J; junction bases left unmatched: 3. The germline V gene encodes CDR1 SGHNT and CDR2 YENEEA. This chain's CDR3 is CASSLVQGVSGANVLTF. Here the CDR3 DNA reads TGTGCCAGCAGCTTAGTGCAGGGGGTCTCTGGGGCCAACGTCCTGACTTTC.

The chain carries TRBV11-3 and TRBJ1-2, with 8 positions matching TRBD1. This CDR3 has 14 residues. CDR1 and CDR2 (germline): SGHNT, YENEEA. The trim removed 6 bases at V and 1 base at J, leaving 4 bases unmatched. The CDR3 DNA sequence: TGTGCCAGCAGGTCAGACAGGGGTAACTATGGCTACACCTTC. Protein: CASRSDRGNYGYTF.

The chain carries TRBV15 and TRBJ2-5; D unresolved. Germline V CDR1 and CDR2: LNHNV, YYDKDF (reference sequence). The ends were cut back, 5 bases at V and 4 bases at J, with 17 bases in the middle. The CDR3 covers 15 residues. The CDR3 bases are TGTGCCACCAGCCCAGGAAGGGCAGATGTAGAGACCCAGTACTTC. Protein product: CATSPGRADVETQYF.

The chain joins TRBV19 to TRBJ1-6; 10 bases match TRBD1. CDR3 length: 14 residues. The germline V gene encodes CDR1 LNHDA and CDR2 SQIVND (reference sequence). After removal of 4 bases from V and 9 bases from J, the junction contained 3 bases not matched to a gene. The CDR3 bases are TGTGCCAGTAGTACGACAGGGGGCGTTTCACCCCTCCACTTT. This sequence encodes CASSTTGGVSPLHF.

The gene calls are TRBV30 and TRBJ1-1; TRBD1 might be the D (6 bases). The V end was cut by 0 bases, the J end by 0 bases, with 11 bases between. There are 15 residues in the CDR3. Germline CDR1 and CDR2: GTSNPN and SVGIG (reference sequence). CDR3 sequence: CAWSVNGGMNTEAFF. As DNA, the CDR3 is TGTGCCTGGAGTGTAAATGGGGGCATGAACACTGAAGCTTTCTTT.

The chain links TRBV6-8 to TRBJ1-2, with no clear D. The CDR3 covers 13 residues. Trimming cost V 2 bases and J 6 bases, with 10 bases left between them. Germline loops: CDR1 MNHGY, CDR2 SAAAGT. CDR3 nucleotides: TGTGCCAGCAGTTACCGCGGGGTGGATGGCTACACCTTC. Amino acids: CASSYRGVDGYTF.

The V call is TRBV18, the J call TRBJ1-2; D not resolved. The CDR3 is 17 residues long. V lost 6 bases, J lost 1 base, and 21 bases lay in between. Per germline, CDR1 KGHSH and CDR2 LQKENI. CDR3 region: CASSFSYEQNLNYGYTF. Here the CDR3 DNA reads TGTGCCAGCTCGTTCTCTTATGAGCAGAACCTTAACTATGGCTACACCTTC.

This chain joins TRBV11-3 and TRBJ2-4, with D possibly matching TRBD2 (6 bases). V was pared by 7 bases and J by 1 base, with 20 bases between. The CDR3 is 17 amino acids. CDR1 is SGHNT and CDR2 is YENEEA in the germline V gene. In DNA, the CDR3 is TGTGCCAGCACCCCCTCCCGCCGGGGGTTCGCCAAAAACATTCAGTACTTC. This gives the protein CASTPSRRGFAKNIQYF.

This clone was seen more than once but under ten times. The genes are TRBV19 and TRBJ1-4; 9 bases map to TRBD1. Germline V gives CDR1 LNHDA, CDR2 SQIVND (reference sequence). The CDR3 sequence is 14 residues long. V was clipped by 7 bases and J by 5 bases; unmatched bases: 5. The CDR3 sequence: CASKRTGENEKLFF. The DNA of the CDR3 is TGTGCCAGTAAAAGGACAGGGGAGAATGAAAAACTGTTTTTT.

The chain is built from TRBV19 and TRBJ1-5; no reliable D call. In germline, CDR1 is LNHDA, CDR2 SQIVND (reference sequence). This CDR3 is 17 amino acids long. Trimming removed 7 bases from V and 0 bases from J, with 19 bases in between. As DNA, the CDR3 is TGTGCCAGTAATCTGGACGGAAGCCCCGCTAGCAATCAGCCCCAGCATTTT. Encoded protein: CASNLDGSPASNQPQHF.

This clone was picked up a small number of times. The CDR3 loop is CASRNRGEIQPQHF. The CDR3 region has the DNA TGTGCCAGCAGGAACAGGGGGGAGATTCAGCCCCAGCATTTT. The chain has TRBV6-8 and TRBJ1-5, with 8 bases fitting TRBD1. CDR3 length: 14 residues. Germline V gene lookup returns CDR1 MNHGY and CDR2 SAAAGT. The ends lost 6 bases at V and 6 bases at J; junction bases unmatched: 7.

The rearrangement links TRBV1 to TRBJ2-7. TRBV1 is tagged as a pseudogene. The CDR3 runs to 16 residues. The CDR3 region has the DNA TGCGCCAGCAGCCTCAGCCCCCTAACGGATACCTACGAGCAGTACTTC. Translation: CASSLSPLTDTYEQYF.

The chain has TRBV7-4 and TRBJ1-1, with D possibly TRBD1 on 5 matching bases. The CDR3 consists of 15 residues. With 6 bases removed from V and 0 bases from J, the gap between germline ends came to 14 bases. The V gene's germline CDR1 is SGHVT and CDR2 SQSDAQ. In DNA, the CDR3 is TGTGCCAGCAGTTTCGAGACAGAACTGAACACTGAAGCTTTCTTT. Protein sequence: CASSFETELNTEAFF. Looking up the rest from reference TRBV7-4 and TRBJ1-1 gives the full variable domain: GAGVSQSPRYKVAKRGRDVALRCDSISGHVTLYWYRQTLGQGSEVLTYSQSDAQRDKSGRPSGRFSAERPERSVSTLKIQRTEQGDSAVYLCASSFETELNTEAFFGQGTRLTVV.

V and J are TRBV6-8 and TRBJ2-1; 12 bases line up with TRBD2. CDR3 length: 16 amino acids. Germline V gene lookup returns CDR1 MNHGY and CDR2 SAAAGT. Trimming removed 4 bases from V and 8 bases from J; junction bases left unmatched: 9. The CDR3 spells CASSSPTSGSLDEQFF. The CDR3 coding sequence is TGTGCCAGCAGTTCCCCGACTAGCGGGAGTCTTGATGAGCAGTTCTTC.

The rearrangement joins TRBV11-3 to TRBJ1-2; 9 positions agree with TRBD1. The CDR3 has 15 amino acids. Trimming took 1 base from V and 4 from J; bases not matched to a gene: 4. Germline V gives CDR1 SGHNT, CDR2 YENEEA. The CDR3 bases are TGTGCCAGCAGCTTAGTAGGGACAGGGACCTATGGCTACACCTTC. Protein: CASSLVGTGTYGYTF.

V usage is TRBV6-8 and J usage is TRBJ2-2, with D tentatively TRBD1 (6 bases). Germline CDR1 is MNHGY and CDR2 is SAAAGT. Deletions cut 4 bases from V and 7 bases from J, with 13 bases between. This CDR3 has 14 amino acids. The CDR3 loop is CASSFTGFSGELFF. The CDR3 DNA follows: TGTGCCAGCAGTTTTACAGGGTTTAGCGGGGAGCTGTTTTTT.

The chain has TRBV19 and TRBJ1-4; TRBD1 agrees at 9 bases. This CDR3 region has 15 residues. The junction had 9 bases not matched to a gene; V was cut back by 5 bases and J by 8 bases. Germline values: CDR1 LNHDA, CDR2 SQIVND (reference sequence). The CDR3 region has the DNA TGTGCCAGTAGTTCGCGGACAGGGGCGGGGGAAAAACTGTTTTTT. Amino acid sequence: CASSSRTGAGEKLFF.

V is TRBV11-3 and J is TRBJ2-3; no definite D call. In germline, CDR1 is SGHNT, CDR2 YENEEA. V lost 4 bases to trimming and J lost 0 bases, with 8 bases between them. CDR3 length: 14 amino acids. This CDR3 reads CASSSRGSTDTQYF. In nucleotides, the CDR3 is TGTGCCAGCAGCTCCAGAGGTAGCACAGATACGCAGTATTTT.

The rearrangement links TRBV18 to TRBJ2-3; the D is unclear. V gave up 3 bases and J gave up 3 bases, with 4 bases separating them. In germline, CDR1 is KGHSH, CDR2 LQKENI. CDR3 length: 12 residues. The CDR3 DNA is TGTGCCAGCTCACCCAAAACAGATACGCAGTATTTT. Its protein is CASSPKTDTQYF.

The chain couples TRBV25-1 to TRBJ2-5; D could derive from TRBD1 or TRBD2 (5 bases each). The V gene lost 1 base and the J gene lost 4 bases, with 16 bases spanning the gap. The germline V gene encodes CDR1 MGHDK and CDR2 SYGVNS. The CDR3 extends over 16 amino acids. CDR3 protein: CASSELRGTSGETQYF. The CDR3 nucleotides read TGTGCCAGCAGTGAATTGAGGGGAACTTCGGGAGAGACCCAGTACTTC.

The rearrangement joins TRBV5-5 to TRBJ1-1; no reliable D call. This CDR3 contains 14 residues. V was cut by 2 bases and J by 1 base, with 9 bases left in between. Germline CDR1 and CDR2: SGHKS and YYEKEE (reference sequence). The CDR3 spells CASSFLGGNTEAFF. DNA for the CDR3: TGTGCCAGCAGCTTTTTAGGAGGGAACACTGAAGCTTTCTTT.

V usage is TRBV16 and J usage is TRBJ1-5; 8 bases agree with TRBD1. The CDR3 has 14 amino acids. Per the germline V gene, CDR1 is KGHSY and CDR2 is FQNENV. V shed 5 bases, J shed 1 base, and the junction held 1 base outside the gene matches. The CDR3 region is CASSRTGSNQPQHF. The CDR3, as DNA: TGTGCCAGCAGCAGGACAGGGAGCAATCAGCCCCAGCATTTT.

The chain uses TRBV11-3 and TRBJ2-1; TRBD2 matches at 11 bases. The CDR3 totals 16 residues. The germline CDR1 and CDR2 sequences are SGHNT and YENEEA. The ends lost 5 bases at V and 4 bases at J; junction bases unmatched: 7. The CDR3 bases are TGTGCCAGCAGCCCTGTAGCGGGGGGGGCATACAATGAGCAGTTCTTC. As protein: CASSPVAGGAYNEQFF.

For the CDR3, the DNA is TGTGCCAGCAGCTTTTTGCGGCAGGGGGAGACCCAGTACTTC. This translates into CASSFLRQGETQYF. The V call is TRBV7-1, the J call TRBJ2-5, with a weak D call TRBD1 (6 bases). TRBV7-1 is an ORF, with its function uncertain. The length of the CDR3 is 14 residues. V was clipped by 4 bases and J by 5 bases, with 14 bases between them.

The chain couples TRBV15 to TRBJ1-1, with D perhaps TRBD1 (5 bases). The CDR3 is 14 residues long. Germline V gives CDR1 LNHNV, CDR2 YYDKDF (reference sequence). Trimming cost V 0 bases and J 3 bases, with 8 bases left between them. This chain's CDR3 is CATSRDRGYTEAFF. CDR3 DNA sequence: TGTGCCACCAGCAGAGATCGGGGCTACACTGAAGCTTTCTTT.

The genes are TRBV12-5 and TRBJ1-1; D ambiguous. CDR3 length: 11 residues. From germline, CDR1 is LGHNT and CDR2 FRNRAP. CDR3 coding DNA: TGTGCCAGCCTCCGAGCAGTCGAAGCTTTCTTT. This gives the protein CASLRAVEAFF.

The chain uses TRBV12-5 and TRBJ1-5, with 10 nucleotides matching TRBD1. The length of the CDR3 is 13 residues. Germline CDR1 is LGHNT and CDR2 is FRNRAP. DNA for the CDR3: TGTGCCAGCACCGGGACAGGGGACCAGCCCCAGCATTTT. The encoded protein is CASTGTGDQPQHF.

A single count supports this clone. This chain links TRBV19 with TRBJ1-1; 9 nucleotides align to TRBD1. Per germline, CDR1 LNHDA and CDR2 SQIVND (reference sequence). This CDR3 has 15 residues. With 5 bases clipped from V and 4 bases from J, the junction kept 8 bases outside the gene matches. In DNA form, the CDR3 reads TGTGCCAGTAGTCCTCACCGGGACAGGGCCACTGAAGCTTTCTTT. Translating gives CASSPHRDRATEAFF.

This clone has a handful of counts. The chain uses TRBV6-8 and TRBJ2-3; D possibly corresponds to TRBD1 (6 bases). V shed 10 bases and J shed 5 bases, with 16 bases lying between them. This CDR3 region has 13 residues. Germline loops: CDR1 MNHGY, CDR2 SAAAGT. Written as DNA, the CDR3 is TGTGCCATCCGAGAGGGGGTACTAGATACGCAGTATTTT. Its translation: CAIREGVLDTQYF.

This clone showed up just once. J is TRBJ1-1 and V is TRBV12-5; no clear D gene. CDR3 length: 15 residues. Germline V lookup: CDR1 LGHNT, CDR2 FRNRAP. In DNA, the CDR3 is TGTGCCAGTAGTTTCCGGACGGGCATGAACACTGAAGCTTTCTTT. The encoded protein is CASSFRTGMNTEAFF.